The subject of this entry is one T cell receptor beta chain. Profiling relied on immunoSEQ multiplex PCR, and the TCRdb table lists in-frame clones only, not all of them. The sample lists some 130,000 clones, 75% to 95% occurring once. This entry belongs to a study of control samples from healthy donors and cancer patients. The source is a young man in good health. The sample was blood.

This CDR3 is CASSRDGVRGNSPLHF. As DNA, the CDR3 is TGTGCCAGTAGTAGGGACGGAGTAAGGGGTAATTCACCCCTCCACTTT. The rearrangement uses TRBV19 and TRBJ1-6; a weak D match, TRBD1 (5 bases). V was pared by 4 bases and J by 6 bases, with 16 bases between. Looked up from germline, CDR1 is LNHDA and CDR2 is SQIVND (reference sequence). The CDR3 runs to 16 residues. The full variable domain, completed using reference TRBV19 and TRBJ1-6, is DGGITQSPKYLFRKEGQNVTLSCEQNLNHDAMYWYRQDPGQGLRLIYYSQIVNDFQKGDIAEGYSVSREKKESFPLTVTSAQKNPTAFYLCASSRDGVRGNSPLHFGNGTRLTVT.